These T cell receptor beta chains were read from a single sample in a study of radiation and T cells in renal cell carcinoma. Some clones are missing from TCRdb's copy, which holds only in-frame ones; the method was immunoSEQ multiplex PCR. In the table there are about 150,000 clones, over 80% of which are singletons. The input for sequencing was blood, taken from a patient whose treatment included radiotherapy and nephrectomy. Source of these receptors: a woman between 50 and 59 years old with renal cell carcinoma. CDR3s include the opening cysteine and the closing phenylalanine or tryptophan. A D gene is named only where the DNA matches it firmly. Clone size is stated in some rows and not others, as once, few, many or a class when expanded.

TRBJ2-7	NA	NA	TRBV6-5	TGTGCCAGCAGTCCGACAGGGACTACCTACGAGCAGTACTTC	CASSPTGTTYEQYF
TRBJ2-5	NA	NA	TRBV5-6	TGTGCCAGCAGCTTGAGTCGGGAGACCCAGTACTTC	CASSLSRETQYF
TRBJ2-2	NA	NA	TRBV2	TGTGCCAGCAGTGAACGGGAGGGGGCTAGTCCCGGGGAGCTGTTTTTT	CASSEREGASPGELFF
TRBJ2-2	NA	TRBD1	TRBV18	TGTGCCAGCACGGCCGGGACAGTCGACACCGGGGAGCTGTTTTTT	CASTAGTVDTGELFF
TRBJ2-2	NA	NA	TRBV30	TGTGCCTGGAGTCCGGGGGCGAACACCGGGGAGCTGTTTTTT	CAWSPGANTGELFF
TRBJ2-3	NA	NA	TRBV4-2	TGTGCCAGCAGCCAACGTGGTCAGGGAAGCACAGATACGCAGTATTTT	CASSQRGQGSTDTQYF
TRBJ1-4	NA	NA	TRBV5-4	TGTGCCAGCAGCTTGGACCAGGGGATTGAAAAACTGTTTTTT	CASSLDQGIEKLFF
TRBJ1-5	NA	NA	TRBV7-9	TGTGCCAGCAGCCCCTCGGGTGGGAGCAATCAGCCCCAGCATTTT	CASSPSGGSNQPQHF
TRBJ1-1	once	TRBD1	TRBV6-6	TGTGCCAGCAGATCCTCTGAGACAGGGATGAACACTGAAGCTTTCTTT	CASRSSETGMNTEAFF
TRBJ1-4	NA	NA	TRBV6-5	TGTGCCAGCAGAAGGGTTGGGGAAAAACTGTTTTTT	CASRRVGEKLFF
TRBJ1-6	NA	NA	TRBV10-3	TGTGCCATCAGTGAAGCCGGGACGGATAATTCACCCCTCCACTTT	CAISEAGTDNSPLHF
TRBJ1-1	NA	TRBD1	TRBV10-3	TGTGCCATCACCTCAAGTGGGGGACAGCGGGACACTGAAGCTTTCTTT	CAITSSGGQRDTEAFF
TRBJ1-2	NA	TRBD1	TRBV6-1	TGTGCCAGCAGTGAAACCGGACAGGGGTCTGGCTACACCTTC	CASSETGQGSGYTF
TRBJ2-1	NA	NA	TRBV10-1	TGCGCCAGCAGTGAGCAGCCAGGGGTGGGTGAGCAGTTCTTC	CASSEQPGVGEQFF
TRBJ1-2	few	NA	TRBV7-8	TGTGCCAGCAGCTTAAGGGCGCAGGGAGAGTACTATGGCTACACCTTC	CASSLRAQGEYYGYTF
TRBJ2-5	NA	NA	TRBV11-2	TGTGCCAGCAGCTTAGCTGGGGGCAGGCACGAGACCCAGTACTTC	CASSLAGGRHETQYF
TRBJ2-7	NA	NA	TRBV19	TGTGCCAGTAGTATAGCTGGACAGAGACACGAGCAGTACTTC	CASSIAGQRHEQYF
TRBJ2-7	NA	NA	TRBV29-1	TGCAGCGTTGAAGAAGGGAACTCCTACGAGCAGTACTTC	CSVEEGNSYEQYF
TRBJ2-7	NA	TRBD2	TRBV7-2	TGTGCCAGCAGCCCGCCTAGCGGGGGCCCCTACGAGCAGTACTTC	CASSPPSGGPYEQYF
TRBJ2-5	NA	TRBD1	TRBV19	TGTGCCAGTAGCGAACAGGGGACCCAAGAGACCCAGTACTTC	CASSEQGTQETQYF
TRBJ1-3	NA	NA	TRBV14	TGTGCCAGCAGCCCCCTTCGCCCTGGGGGTAGCTCTGGAAACACCATATATTTT	CASSPLRPGGSSGNTIYF
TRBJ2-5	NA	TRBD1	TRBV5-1	TGCGCCAGCAGCCGACAGGGGGCGAAGGAGACCCAGTACTTC	CASSRQGAKETQYF
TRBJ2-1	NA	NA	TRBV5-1	TGCGCCAGCAGCTTGGAGATAGGGGGTAATGAGCAGTTCTTC	CASSLEIGGNEQFF
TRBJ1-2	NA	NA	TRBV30	TGTGCCTGGAGTGTGGGGACCTATGGCTACACCTTC	CAWSVGTYGYTF
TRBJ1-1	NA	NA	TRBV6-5	TGTGCCAGCAGGTACGGAGGCGGGAATGAAGCTTTCTTT	CASRYGGGNEAFF
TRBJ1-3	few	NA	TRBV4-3	TGCGCCAGCAGCCATGTAGGCTACTCTGGAAACACCATATATTTT	CASSHVGYSGNTIYF
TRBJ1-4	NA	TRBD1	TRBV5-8	TGTGCCAGCAGCTTGGCCTTATCAGGGGGTTGGAAACTGTTTTTT	CASSLALSGGWKLFF
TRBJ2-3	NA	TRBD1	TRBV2	TGTGCCAGTTACAGGGGTGGCACAGATACGCAGTATTTT	CASYRGGTDTQYF
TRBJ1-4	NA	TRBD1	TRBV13	TGTGCCAGCAGCTTACGGGGACAGGGCTATGCTCATGAAAAACTGTTTTTT	CASSLRGQGYAHEKLFF
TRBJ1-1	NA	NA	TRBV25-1	TGTGCCAGCAGTGGGCCGTCAAAGGGGAACACTGAAGCTTTCTTT	CASSGPSKGNTEAFF
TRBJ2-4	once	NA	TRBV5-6	TGTGCCAGCAGCTTGGGGCAAAACATTCAGTACTTC	CASSLGQNIQYF
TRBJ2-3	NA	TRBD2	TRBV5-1	TGCGCCAGCAGGGAGCGGGGGGGACCAGATACGCAGTATTTT	CASRERGGPDTQYF
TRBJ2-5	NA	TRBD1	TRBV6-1	TGTGCCAGCAGTAGGACAGGGCGCCAAGAGACCCAGTACTTC	CASSRTGRQETQYF
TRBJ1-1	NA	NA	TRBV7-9	TGTGCCAGCAGCTTAGGAAGGGGGGTGCAGGCGTCTCGGGCAGCTTTCTTT	CASSLGRGVQASRAAFF
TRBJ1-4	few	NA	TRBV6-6	TGTGCCAGCAGTTACCTCTCTTTCTCCAGCGAAAAACTGTTTTTT	CASSYLSFSSEKLFF
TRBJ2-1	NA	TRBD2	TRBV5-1	TGCGCCAGCAGGGTAGCGGGGGTGAATGAGCAGTTCTTC	CASRVAGVNEQFF
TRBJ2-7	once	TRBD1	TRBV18	TGTGCCAGCTCACCAAACGCAGGGGGAACCTCCTACGAGCAGTACTTC	CASSPNAGGTSYEQYF
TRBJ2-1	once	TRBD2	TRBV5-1	TGCGCCAGCAGCTTGCCCGGCCTGGGACTAGCGGGGGTTACCTACAATGAGCAGTTCTTC	CASSLPGLGLAGVTYNEQFF
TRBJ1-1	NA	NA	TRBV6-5	TGTGCCAGCGGAGTAGTACGGGGGAACACTGAAGCTTTCTTT	CASGVVRGNTEAFF
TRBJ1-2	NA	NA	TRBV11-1	TGTGCCAGCAGCTTGGGGGGGGTCAAGCATGGCTACACCTTC	CASSLGGVKHGYTF
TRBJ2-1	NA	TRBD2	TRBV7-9	TGTGCCAGCAGCCCCGCCCCTAGCGGGGGGTACAATGAGCAGTTCTTC	CASSPAPSGGYNEQFF
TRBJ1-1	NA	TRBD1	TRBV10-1	TGCGCCAGCAGACGATTAATGCACAGGGGAAAAGGGGGGTTGAACACTGAAGCTTTCTTT	CASRRLMHRGKGGLNTEAFF
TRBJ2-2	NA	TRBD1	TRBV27	TGTGCCAGCAGTACAAGGACAGGGGGCGCCGGCGGGGAGCTGTTTTTT	CASSTRTGGAGGELFF
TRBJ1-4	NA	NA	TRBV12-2	TGTGCAAGTCGCTCGGAGGAGGGGGACAGGGGGTATGTAAAACTGTTTTTT	CASRSEEGDRGYVKLFF